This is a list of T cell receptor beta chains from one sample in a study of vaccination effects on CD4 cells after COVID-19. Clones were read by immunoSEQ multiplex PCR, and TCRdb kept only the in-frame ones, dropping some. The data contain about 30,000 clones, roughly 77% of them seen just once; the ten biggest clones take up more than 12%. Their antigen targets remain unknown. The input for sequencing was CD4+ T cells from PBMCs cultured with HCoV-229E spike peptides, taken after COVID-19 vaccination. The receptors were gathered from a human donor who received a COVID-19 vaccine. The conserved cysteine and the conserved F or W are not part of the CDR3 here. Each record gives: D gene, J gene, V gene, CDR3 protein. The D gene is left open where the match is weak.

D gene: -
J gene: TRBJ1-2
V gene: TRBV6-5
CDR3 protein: ASRQGTRGYT

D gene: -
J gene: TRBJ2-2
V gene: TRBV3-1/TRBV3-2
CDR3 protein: ASSPLGSGELF

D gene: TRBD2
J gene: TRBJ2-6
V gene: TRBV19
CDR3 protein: ASSIGLAGGSGANVLT

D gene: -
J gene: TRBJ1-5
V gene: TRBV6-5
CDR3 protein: ASSLLSNQPQH

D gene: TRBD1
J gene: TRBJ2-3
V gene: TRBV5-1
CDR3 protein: ASSIGQGKADTQY

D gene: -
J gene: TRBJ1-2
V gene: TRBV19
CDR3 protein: ASSTNEGVGGYT

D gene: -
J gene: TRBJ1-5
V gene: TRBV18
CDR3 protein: ASSGDSLSNQPQH

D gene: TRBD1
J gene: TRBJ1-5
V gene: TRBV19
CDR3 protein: ASSDRGSGNQPQH

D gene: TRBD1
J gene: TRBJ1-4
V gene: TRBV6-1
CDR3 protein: ASSEARQGANPLREKLF

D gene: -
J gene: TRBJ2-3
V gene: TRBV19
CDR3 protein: ASSINLYGDTQY

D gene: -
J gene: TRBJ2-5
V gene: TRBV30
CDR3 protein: AWSVSLAQETQY

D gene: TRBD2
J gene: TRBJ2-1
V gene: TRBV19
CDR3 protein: ASSLWVAGGRDEQF

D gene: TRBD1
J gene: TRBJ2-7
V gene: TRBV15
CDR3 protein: ATSRESGTGGYEQY

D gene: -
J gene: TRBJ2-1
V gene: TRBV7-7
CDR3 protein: ASSESELWGEQF

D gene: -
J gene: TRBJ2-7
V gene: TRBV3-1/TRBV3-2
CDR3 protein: ASSVSYEQY

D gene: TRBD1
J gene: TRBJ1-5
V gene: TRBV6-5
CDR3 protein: ASRETGGIQPQH

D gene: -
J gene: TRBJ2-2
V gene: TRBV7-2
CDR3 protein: ASSLTPGRSNTGELF

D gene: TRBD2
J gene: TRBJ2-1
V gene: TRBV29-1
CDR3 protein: SVGTSSFYNEQF

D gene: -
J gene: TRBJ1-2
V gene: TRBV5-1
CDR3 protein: ASSSAPGAQGYT

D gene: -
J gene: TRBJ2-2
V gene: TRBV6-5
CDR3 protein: ASRQGGGTGELF

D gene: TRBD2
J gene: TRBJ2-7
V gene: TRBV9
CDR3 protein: ASSVAGGGYEQY

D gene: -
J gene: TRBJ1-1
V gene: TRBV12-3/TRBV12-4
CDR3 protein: ASSLQILEAF

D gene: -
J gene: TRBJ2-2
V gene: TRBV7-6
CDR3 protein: ASSLSGYTGELF

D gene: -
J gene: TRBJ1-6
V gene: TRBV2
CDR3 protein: ASSEQKGSGSPLH

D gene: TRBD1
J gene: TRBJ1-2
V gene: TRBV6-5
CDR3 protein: ASSYVRTGGGYGYT

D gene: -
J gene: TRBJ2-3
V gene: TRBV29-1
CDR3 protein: SLRPSTDTQY

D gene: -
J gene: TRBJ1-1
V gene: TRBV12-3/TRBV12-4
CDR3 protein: ASSLVNTEAF

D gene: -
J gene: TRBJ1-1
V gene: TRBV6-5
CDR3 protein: ASRPHRDAEAF

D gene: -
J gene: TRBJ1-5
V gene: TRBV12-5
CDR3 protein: ASGLVGGGSH

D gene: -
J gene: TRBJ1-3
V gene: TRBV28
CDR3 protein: ASSFNIPGNTIY

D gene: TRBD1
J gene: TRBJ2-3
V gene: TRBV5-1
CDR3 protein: ASSQDRGDTDTQY

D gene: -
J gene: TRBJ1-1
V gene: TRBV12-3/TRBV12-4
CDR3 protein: ASSFGRGTEAF

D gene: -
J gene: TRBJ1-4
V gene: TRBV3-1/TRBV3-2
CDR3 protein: ASSQVGRGFEKLF